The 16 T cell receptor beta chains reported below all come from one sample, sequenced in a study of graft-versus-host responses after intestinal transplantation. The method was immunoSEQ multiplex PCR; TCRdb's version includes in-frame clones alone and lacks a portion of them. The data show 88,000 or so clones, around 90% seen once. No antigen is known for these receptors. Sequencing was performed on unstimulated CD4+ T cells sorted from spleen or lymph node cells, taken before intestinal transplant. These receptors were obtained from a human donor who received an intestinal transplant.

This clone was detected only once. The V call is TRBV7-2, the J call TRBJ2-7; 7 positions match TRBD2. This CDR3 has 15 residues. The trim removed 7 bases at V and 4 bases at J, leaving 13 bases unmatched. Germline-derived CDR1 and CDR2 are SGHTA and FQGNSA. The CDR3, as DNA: TGTGCCAGCACCCCTCACGGCGGGGGTCGGTACGAGCAGTACTTC. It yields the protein CASTPHGGGRYEQYF.

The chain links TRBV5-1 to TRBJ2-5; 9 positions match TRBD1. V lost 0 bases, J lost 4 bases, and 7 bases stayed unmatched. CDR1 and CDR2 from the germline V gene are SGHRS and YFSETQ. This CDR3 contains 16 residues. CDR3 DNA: TGCGCCAGCAGCTTGGGGGGGACAGGGATGGGAGAGACCCAGTACTTC. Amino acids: CASSLGGTGMGETQYF.

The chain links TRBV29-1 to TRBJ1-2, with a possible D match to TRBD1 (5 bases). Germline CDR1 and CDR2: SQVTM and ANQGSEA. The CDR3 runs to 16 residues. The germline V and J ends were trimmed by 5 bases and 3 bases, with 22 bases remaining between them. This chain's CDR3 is CSVFGPQGGKDYGYTF. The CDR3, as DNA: TGCAGCGTTTTTGGCCCCCAGGGAGGGAAGGACTATGGCTACACCTTC.

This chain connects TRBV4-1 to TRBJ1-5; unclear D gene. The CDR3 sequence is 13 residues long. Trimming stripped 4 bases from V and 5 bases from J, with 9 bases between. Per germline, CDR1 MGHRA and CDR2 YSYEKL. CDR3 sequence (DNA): TGCGCCAGCAGCCCAAAGGGAGATCAGCCCCAGCATTTT. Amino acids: CASSPKGDQPQHF.

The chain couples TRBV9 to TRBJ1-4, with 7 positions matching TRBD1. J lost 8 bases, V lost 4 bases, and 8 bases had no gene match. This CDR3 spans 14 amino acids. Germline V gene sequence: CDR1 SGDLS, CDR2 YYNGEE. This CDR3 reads CASSLTGLNEKLFF. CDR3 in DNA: TGTGCCAGCAGCCTGACAGGGTTAAACGAAAAACTGTTTTTT.

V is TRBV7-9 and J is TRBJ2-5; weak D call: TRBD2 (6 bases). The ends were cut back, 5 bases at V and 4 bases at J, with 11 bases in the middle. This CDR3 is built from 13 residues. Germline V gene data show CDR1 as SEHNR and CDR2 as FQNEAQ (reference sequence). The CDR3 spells CASSPSGRETQYF. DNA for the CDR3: TGTGCCAGCAGCCCAAGCGGGCGAGAGACCCAGTACTTC. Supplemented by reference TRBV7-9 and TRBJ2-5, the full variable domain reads DTGVSQNPRHKITKRGQNVTFRCDPISEHNRLYWYRQTLGQGPEFLTYFQNEAQLEKSRLLSDRFSAERPKGSFSTLEIQRTEQGDSAMYLCASSPSGRETQYFGPGTRLLVL.

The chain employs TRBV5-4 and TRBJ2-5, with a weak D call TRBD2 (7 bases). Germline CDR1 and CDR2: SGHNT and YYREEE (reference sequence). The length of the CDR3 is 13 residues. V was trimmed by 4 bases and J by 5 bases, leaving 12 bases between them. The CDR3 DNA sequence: TGTGCCAGCAGCGGGAGGGGGGGGGAGACCCAGTACTTC. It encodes CASSGRGGETQYF.

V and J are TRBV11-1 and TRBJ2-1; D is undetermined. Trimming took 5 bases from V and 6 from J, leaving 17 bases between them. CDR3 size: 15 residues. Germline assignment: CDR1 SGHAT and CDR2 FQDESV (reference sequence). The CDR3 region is CASSPLVAASNEQFF. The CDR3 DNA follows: TGTGCCAGCAGCCCCCTCGTGGCGGCGTCCAATGAGCAGTTCTTC.

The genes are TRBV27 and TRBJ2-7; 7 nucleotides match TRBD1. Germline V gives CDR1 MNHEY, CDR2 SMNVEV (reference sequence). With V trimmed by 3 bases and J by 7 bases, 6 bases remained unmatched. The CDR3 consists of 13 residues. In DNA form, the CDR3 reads TGTGCCAGCAGTTTTTTGACAGGGTTTGAGCAGTACTTC. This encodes CASSFLTGFEQYF.

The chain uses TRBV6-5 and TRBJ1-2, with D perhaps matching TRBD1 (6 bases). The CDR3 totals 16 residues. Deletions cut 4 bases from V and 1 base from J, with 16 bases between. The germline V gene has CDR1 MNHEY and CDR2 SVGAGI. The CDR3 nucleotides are TGTGCCAGCAGTTCCTTACCGACAGGCGTTAACTATGGCTACACCTTC. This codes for CASSSLPTGVNYGYTF.

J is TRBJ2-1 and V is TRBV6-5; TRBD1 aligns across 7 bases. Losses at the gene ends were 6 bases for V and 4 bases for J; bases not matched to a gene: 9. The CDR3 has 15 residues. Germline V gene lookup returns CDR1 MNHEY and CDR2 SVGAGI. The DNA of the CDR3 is TGTGCCAGCAGCCCTTGGGGACAGAAATACAATGAGCAGTTCTTC. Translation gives CASSPWGQKYNEQFF.

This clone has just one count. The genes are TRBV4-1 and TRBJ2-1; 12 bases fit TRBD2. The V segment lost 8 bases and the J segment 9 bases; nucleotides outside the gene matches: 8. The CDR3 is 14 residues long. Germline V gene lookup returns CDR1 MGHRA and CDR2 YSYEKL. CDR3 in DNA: TGCGCCAGCCGTCTAGCGGGGGGGCCACGTGAGCAGTTCTTC. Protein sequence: CASRLAGGPREQFF.

The CDR3 region has the DNA TGTGCCAGCAGTTACTACTCCGGGAATCCCTACGAGCAGTACTTC. Its translation is CASSYYSGNPYEQYF. The chain uses TRBV6-6 and TRBJ2-7; TRBD2 is a possible D gene (5 bases). The CDR3 loop spans 15 amino acids. The germline gives CDR1 MNHNY, CDR2 SVGAGI (reference sequence). Trimming removed 1 base from V and 2 bases from J, with 12 bases in between.

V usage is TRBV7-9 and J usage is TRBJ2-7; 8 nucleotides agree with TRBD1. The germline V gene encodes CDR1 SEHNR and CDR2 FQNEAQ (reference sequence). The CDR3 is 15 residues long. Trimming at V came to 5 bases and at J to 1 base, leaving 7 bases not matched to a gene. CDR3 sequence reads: CASSPRDRWSYEQYF. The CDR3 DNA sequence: TGTGCCAGCAGCCCGCGGGACAGGTGGTCCTACGAGCAGTACTTC. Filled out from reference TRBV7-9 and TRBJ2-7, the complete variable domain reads DTGVSQNPRHKITKRGQNVTFRCDPISEHNRLYWYRQTLGQGPEFLTYFQNEAQLEKSRLLSDRFSAERPKGSFSTLEIQRTEQGDSAMYLCASSPRDRWSYEQYFGPGTRLTVT.

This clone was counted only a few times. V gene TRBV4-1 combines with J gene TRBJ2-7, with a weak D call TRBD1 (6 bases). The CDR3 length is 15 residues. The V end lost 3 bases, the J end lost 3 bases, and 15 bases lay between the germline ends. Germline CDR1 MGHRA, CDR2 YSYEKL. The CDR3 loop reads CASSHNSDRRYEQYF. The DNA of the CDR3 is TGCGCCAGCAGCCACAATTCGGACAGACGCTACGAGCAGTACTTC.

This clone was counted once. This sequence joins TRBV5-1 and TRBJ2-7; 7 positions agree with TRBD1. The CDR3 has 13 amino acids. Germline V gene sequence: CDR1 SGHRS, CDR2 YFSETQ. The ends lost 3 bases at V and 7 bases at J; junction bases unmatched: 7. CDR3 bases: TGCGCCAGCAGCTCCGAACCAGGGGGAGAGCAGTACTTC. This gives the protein CASSSEPGGEQYF.